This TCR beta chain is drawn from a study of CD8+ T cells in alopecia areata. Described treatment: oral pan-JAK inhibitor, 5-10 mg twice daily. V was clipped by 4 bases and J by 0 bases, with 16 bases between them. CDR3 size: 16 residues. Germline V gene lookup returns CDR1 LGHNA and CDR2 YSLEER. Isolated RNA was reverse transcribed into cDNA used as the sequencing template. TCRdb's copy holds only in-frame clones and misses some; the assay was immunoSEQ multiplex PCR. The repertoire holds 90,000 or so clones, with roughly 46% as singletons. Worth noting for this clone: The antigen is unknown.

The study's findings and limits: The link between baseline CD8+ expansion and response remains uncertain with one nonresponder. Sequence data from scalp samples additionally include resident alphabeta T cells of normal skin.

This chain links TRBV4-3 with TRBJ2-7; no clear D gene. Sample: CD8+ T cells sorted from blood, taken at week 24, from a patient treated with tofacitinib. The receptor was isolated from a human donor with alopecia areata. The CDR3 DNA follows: TGCGCCAGCAGCCCTCGGAGAGTCTCTTTCTCCTACGAGCAGTACTTC. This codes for CASSPRRVSFSYEQYF.